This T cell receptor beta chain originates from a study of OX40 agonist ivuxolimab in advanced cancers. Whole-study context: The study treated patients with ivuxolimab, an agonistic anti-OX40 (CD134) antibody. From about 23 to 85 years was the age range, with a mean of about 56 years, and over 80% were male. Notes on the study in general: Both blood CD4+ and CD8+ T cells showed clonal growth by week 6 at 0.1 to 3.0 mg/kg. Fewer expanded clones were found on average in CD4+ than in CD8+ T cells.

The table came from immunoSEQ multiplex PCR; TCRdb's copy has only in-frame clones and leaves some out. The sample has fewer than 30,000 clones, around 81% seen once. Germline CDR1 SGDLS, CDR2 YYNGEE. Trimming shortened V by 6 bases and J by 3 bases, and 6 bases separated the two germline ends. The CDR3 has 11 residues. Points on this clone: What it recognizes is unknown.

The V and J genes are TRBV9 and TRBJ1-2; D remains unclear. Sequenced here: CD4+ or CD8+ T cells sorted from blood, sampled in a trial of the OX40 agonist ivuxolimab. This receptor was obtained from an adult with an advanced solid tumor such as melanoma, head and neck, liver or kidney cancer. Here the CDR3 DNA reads TGTGCCAGCACCCGTCACTATGGCTACACCTTC. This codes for CASTRHYGYTF.